This entry is about one T cell receptor beta chain. Its target is unknown. These data come from a study of cytomegalovirus exposure and HLA in healthy donors. PCR used 60 Vbeta primers and 13 Jbeta primers. Sequencing used immunoSEQ multiplex PCR; TCRdb keeps in-frame clones, though not all of them. The sample includes about 200,000 clones, 70% to 85% seen only once; the top ten take about 1.7%. The study, taken as a whole, reports: Compared with the approximately 700-donor mean, an Asian-associated ancestry cluster reportedly had fewer N-insertions, according to a later analysis.

As for the donors, each was a healthy bone marrow donor. The germline gives CDR1 MGHRA, CDR2 YSYEKL. The CDR3 is 17 amino acids. V lost 4 bases and J lost 4, with 19 bases in between. What was sequenced was PBMCs. The TCR was taken from a man in his fifties in good health and CMV-seronegative. This sequence joins TRBV4-1 and TRBJ2-2; TRBD1 might be the D (6 bases). CDR3 region: CASSRSGQPRSTGELFF. The CDR3 bases are TGCGCCAGCAGCCGATCTGGACAGCCTCGTAGCACCGGGGAGCTGTTTTTT.